Reported below is one TCR beta chain. Its antigen is currently unknown. Isolated RNA was reverse transcribed in full, so expressed TCRB transcripts were sequenced. TCRdb keeps only in-frame clones here, not all; method: immunoSEQ multiplex PCR. This table holds roughly 180,000 clones, about an eighth found once. Populations obtained by sorting all exceeded 95% purity. The data stem from a study of beta chain features in type 1 diabetes. The study's findings and limits: TCRB CDR3s from Type 1 diabetes patients were moderately but significantly shorter in all four CD4+ subsets.

The sample was central memory CD4+ T cells from blood. This receptor was taken from a woman in her late teens or twenties in good health.

CDR3 nucleotides: TGCGCCAGCAGCCCCGGACAGAGAATAAACATTCAGTACTTC. Translated: CASSPGQRINIQYF. The chain recombines TRBV5-1 with TRBJ2-4; D might be TRBD1 (6 bases). V was clipped by 4 bases and J by 6 bases, with 14 bases between them. The CDR3 has 14 amino acids. Germline CDR1 SGHRS, CDR2 YFSETQ.